The clone carrying this T cell receptor (beta chain) has more than one count but fewer than ten. Its antigen is as yet unknown. The source of the sample is a study of cytomegalovirus exposure and HLA in healthy donors. It was with 60 Vbeta and 13 Jbeta primers that the PCR ran. Assay used: immunoSEQ multiplex PCR; TCRdb lists only in-frame clones, some missing. The data show around 220,000 clones, 65% to 80% seen once. V gave up 9 bases and J gave up 4 bases; unmatched junction bases: 11. The CDR3 totals 14 residues. CDR1 and CDR2 (germline): SGHAT, FQNNGV. Study-wide points: Cytomegalovirus status, reportedly, was diagnosed with high specificity and sensitivity by the classifier. With further analysis later on, most CMV-associated TCR beta chains appeared HLA-restricted.

The receptor was isolated from a girl aged 2 to 10 in good health and CMV-seronegative. V gene TRBV11-2 combines with J gene TRBJ1-2; 7 nucleotides match TRBD1. The source material was PBMCs. The CDR3 region is CASGPGTESYGYTF. CDR3 nucleotide sequence: TGTGCCAGTGGGCCCGGGACAGAAAGCTATGGCTACACCTTC. Combining the CDR3 with reference TRBV11-2 and TRBJ1-2 gives the whole variable domain EAGVAQSPRYKIIEKRQSVAFWCNPISGHATLYWYQQILGQGPKLLIQFQNNGVVDDSQLPKDRFSAERLKGVDSTLKIQPAKLEDSAVYLCASGPGTESYGYTFGSGTRLTVV.